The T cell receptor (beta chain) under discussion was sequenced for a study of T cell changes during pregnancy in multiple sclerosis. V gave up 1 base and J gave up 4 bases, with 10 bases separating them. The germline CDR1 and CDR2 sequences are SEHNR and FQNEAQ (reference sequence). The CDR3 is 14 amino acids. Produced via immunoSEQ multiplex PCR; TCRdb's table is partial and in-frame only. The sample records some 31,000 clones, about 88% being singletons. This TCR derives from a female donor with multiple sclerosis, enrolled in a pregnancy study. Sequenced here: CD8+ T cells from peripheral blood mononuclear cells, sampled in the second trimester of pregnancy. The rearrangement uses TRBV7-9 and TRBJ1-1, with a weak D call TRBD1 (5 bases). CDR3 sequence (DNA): TGTGCCAGCAGCTTAGTTCAAGGGGCCACTGAAGCTTTCTTT. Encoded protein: CASSLVQGATEAFF.